This T cell receptor (beta chain) was sequenced during a study of T-cell memory formation after mild COVID-19. TCR alpha and TCR beta cDNA libraries carrying sample barcodes and UMIs were produced by 5'RACE using constant-segment primers. TCRdb called the 5' RACE reads again in MiXCR, with one record for every CDR3 protein. The sample records about 350,000 distinct CDR3 sequences, under 25% being singletons. Study conclusions and caveats: Whereas later expanders leaned CD4+, clones contracting day 15 to 85 showed a balanced CD4/CD8 makeup. Detection of some responders pre-infection suggested pre-existing cross-reactive memory T cells participated.

The CDR3 contains 13 residues. The germline CDR1 and CDR2 sequences are DFQATT and SNEGSKA (reference sequence). Trimming took off 0 bases at V and 4 bases at J, with 9 bases between the two ends. This clonotype was detected a few times. Its antigen remains unidentified. The sample comprised PBMCs or a T cell subset sorted from them (not recorded which). The sequence was collected from a man aged 18 to 30 who had mild COVID-19 (a few samples of this study predate the infection). Cell type and time point are not known. The rearrangement uses TRBV20-1 and TRBJ1-2, with D unresolved. Here the CDR3 reads CSARDAAIYGYTF. The DNA of the CDR3 is TGCAGTGCTAGAGATGCCGCGATCTATGGCTACACCTTC.